Each of the 10 T cell receptor beta chains below was sequenced from the same sample in a study of patients and donors after allogeneic stem cell transplantation (dated by TCRdb to between 2020 and 2021). The method behind the library was RT-PCR. The sequencer was a NextSeq 550. TCRdb's own reprocessing of the public reads used fastp at Q25 and MiXCR and kept productive beta chains. Duplicate CDR3 protein sequences are folded into a single record with the most common DNA and genes. Present in this sample are roughly 250,000 distinct CDR3 sequences, 13% to 15% of which were seen just once. 11% of the sample belongs to the ten largest clones. Sequencing was carried out using blood, either unsorted or a sorted T cell fraction (not recorded which). These receptors all come from a human donor who was either an allogeneic HSCT recipient or a stem cell or donor lymphocyte infusion donor (not recorded which). It is not recorded whose cells these are; they may come from a transplant donor.

Many counts were recorded for this clonotype. The chain recombines TRBV12-3 or TRBV12-4 with TRBJ2-7; TRBD2 agrees at 10 bases. The CDR3 is 15 residues long. After removal of 5 bases from V and 1 base from J, the junction contained 5 bases not matched to a gene. The CDR3: CASSPGTSASYEQYF. Written as DNA, the CDR3 is TGTGCCAGCAGTCCCGGGACTAGCGCATCCTACGAGCAGTACTTC.

This clonotype was found many times. The chain employs TRBV12-3 or TRBV12-4 and TRBJ2-3; perhaps TRBD2 as D (6 bases). The CDR3 has 11 residues. V was shortened by 6 bases and J by 5 bases, with 6 bases between the two germline ends. CDR3 protein: CASSGGDTQYF. CDR3 DNA: TGTGCCAGCAGCGGGGGAGATACGCAGTATTTT.

The CDR3 nucleotides read TGTGCCAGCAGTCGCAGCTCCGGGACAGGGAGCTCCTACGAGCAGTACTTC. This gives the protein CASSRSSGTGSSYEQYF. The chain is built from TRBV6-1 and TRBJ2-7; 9 bases are shared with TRBD1. This CDR3 has 17 residues. The V gene end was trimmed by 5 bases and the J gene end by 0 bases; junction bases not matched to a gene: 11. Per the germline V gene, CDR1 is MNHNS and CDR2 is SASEGT.

This clonotype showed up just a few times. The chain has TRBV6-1 and TRBJ2-1, with 8 positions matching TRBD2. This CDR3 is built from 14 residues. V gave up 6 bases and J gave up 9 bases; unmatched junction bases: 10. In germline, CDR1 is MNHNS, CDR2 SASEGT. The CDR3 bases are TGTGCCAGCAGCGTAGCGGGACCCCGAGTTGAGCAGTTCTTC. Its protein is CASSVAGPRVEQFF.

This clonotype was seen ten or more times. The chain combines TRBV12-3 or TRBV12-4 with TRBJ1-6; 9 nucleotides line up with TRBD1. The junction had 4 bases not matched to a gene; V was cut back by 7 bases and J by 6 bases. The CDR3 sequence is 14 residues long. In DNA form, the CDR3 reads TGTGCCAGCACCATGGGACAGGGTAATTCACCCCTCCACTTT. It encodes CASTMGQGNSPLHF.

Ten or more counts support this clonotype. This rearrangement joins TRBV20-1 to TRBJ2-5, with 14 bases matching TRBD2. CDR1 DFQATT and CDR2 SNEGSKA come from the germline V gene (reference sequence). CDR3 length: 19 amino acids. J was trimmed by 3 bases and V by 0 bases; bases with no gene match: 12. CDR3: CSARDSGTSGRRFEETQYF. DNA of the CDR3: TGCAGTGCTAGAGATTCTGGGACTAGCGGGAGAAGATTTGAAGAGACCCAGTACTTC.

This clonotype was picked up many times. At one end the junction does not follow the germline gene, possibly because of a read error. CDR3 in amino acids: CATSALPGTSLLF. CDR3 coding DNA: TGTGCCACCAGTGCTCTACCCGGGACTAGTTTACTCTTC. This chain uses TRBV24-1 with TRBJ2-1; 8 bases are shared with TRBD2. CDR3 size: 13 residues. Germline CDR1 reads KGHDR; CDR2 reads SFDVKD.

This clonotype was counted only a few times. This rearrangement joins TRBV5-1 to TRBJ1-5; the D gene is possibly TRBD1 (6 bases). The germline CDR1 and CDR2 sequences are SGHRS and YFSETQ. V lost 2 bases and J 2 bases, leaving 23 bases between the germline ends. The CDR3 is 19 residues long. CDR3: CASSFVDRPDRAGNQPQHF. CDR3 in DNA: TGCGCCAGCAGCTTTGTTGACCGACCGGACAGAGCAGGCAATCAGCCCCAGCATTTT.

This clonotype came up many times. The J gene is TRBJ2-7, the V gene TRBV29-1; D is unclear. CDR1 SQVTM and CDR2 ANQGSEA come from the germline V gene. The V end was cut by 4 bases, the J end by 3 bases, with 13 bases between. CDR3 length: 13 residues. CDR3 sequence: CSVGSSIGYEQYF. The CDR3 nucleotides read TGCAGCGTTGGGTCTAGTATCGGCTACGAGCAGTACTTC.

The gene calls are TRBV19 and TRBJ1-3; D is ambiguous. Trimming pared 0 bases from V and 0 bases from J, leaving 6 bases between. The CDR3 totals 15 residues. The germline gives CDR1 LNHDA, CDR2 SQIVND (reference sequence). Here the CDR3 DNA reads TGTGCCAGTAGTATAGAACCTCGCTCTGGAAACACCATATATTTT. It translates to CASSIEPRSGNTIYF.